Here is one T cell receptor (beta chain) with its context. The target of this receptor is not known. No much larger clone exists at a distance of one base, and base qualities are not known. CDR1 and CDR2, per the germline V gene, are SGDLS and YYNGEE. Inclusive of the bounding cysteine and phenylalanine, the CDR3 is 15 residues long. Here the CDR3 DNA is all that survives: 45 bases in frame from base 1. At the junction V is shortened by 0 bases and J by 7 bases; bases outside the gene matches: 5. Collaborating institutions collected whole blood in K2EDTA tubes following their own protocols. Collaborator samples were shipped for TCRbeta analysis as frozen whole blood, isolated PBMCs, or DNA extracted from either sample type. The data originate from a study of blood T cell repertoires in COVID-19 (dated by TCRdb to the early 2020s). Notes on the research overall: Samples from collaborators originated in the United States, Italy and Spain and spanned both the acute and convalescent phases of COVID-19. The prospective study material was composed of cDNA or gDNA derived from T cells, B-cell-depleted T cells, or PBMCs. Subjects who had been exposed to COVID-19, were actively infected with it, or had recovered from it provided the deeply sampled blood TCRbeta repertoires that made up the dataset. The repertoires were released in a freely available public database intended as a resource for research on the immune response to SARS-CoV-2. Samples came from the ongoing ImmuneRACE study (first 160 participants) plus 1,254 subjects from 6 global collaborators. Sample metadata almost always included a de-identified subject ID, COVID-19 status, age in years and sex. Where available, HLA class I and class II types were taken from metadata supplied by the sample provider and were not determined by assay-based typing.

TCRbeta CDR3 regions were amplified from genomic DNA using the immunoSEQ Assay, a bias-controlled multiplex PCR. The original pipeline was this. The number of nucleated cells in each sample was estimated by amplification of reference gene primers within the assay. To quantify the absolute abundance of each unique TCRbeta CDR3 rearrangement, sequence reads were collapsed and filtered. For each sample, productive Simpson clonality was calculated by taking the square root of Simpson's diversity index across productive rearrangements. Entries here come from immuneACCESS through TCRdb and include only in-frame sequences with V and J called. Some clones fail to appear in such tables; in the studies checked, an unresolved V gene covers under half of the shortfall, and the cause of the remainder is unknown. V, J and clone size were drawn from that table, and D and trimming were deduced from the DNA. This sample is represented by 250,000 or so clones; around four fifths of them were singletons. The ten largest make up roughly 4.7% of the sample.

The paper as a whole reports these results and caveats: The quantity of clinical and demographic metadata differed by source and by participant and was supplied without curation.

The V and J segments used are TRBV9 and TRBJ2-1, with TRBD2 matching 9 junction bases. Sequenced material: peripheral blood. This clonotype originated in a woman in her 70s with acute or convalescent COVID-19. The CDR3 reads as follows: CASSVGGGGPNEQFF. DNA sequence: TGTGCCAGCAGCGTAGGCGGGGGGGGCCCTAATGAGCAGTTCTTC.